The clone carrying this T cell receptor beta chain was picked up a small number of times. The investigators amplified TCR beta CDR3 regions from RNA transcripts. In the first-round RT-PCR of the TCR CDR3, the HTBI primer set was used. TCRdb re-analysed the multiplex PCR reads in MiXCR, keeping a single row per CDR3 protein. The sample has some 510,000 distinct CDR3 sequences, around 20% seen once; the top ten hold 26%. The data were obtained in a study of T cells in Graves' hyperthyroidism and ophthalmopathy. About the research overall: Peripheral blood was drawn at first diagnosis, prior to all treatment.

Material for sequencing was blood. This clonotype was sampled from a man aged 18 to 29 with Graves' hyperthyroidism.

CDR3 nucleotides: TGTGCCAGCAGTCGGACAGGGGCGAAAAATTACGAGCAGTACTTC. Its translation: CASSRTGAKNYEQYF. This chain joins TRBV12-3 or TRBV12-4 and TRBJ2-7, with 9 nucleotides matching TRBD1. The CDR3 is 15 amino acids. Trimming took 5 bases from V and 4 from J; bases not matched to a gene: 9.